This TCR beta chain was sequenced for a study of T cell responses to AZD1222 COVID-19 vaccine. Notes on the study in general: Only six AZD1222 recipients tested seropositive at baseline. Within unmutated variant regions lay the reported targets of nearly half of spike-specific TCRs. Females outnumbered males among donors, who were mostly white British; clonal diversity was possibly underestimated. Regions 160-218 and 743-854 dominated among vaccine-associated CD4 TCRs spanning spike.

Worth noting for this clone: Its antigen is undetermined.

V was shortened by 3 bases and J by 1 base, with 3 bases between the two germline ends. The CDR3 totals 12 residues. Germline V gives CDR1 SNHLY, CDR2 FYNNEI. Produced via immunoSEQ multiplex PCR; TCRdb's table is partial and in-frame only. The sample comprises about 160,000 clones, 92% of which are singletons, and roughly 4.3% rests with the top ten. The gene calls are TRBV2 and TRBJ1-1; D is uncertain. This TCR was sampled from an adult in good health. This sample comprised peripheral blood, obtained on day 0 of MenACWY control vaccination. DNA of the CDR3: TGTGCCAGCAGTGACCCGAACACTGAAGCTTTCTTT. Its translation is CASSDPNTEAFF.